This TCR beta chain was sequenced in a study of blood T cells in healthy people across ages. Study outcomes and limitations: Among T cells, TCR beta diversity per million cells dropped roughly linearly as age rose. Compared with aged donors, long-lived donors showed fewer expanded clones, suggesting selection.

Trimming left V 4 bases short and J 3 bases short, with 16 bases between. Per the germline V gene, CDR1 is DFQATT and CDR2 is SNEGSKA (reference sequence). The CDR3 has 15 amino acids. At least 6 million PBMCs were isolated per sample. Points on this clonotype: Its target is unknown.

Primed by a sample-barcoded 5' primer and a J-beta primer mix, a second PCR proceeded for about 6 to 11 cycles. TCRdb passed the 5' RACE reads through MiXCR, listing each CDR3 protein once. This table has 600,000 to 800,000 distinct CDR3 sequences, around 21% appearing once. V usage is TRBV20-1 and J usage is TRBJ2-1, with D possibly matching TRBD2 (6 bases). Source material: blood. The receptor comes from a man in his sixties or seventies in good health. This chain's CDR3 is CSATVDSGLYNEQFF. The DNA of the CDR3 is TGCAGTGCTACGGTGGATAGCGGACTCTACAATGAGCAGTTCTTC.